The 25 T cell receptor beta chains in this list originate from one sample, sequenced in a study of response to subunit inactivated influenza vaccine. TCRdb re-derived calls from the RT-PCR reads in MiXCR, one entry per CDR3 protein. Among about 570,000 distinct CDR3 sequences listed, around 11% were seen once. These records were also assigned to another study, of T cells expressing NK-cell markers. That source reports: Scientists made TCR beta cDNA using 5'RACE template switching with UMIs.

This specimen consisted of PBMCs from blood, obtained on the day of vaccination. The receptors here all came from a man between 45 and 60 years old who received an inactivated influenza vaccine.

This clonotype was observed a few times. The gene calls are TRBV29-1 and TRBJ2-7, with D uncertain. Per the germline V gene, CDR1 is SQVTM and CDR2 is ANQGSEA. The V end lost 4 bases, the J end lost 3 bases, and 13 bases lay between the germline ends. The CDR3 loop spans 13 amino acids. For the CDR3, the DNA is TGCAGCGTTGTCGGGCAGTCCTACTACGAGCAGTACTTC. Its translation: CSVVGQSYYEQYF.

This clonotype has more than one count but fewer than ten. The chain couples TRBV7-2 to TRBJ2-7, with 7 bases aligning to TRBD1. V shed 5 bases and J 1 base; nucleotides not matched to a gene: 2. The CDR3 runs to 13 residues. From germline, CDR1 is SGHTA and CDR2 FQGNSA. CDR3 in DNA: TGTGCCAGCAGCGGGACAGCTTCCTACGAGCAGTACTTC. Translating gives CASSGTASYEQYF.

This chain connects TRBV15 to TRBJ1-6, with TRBD1 matching over 7 bases. The CDR3 runs 16 residues. V shed 3 bases, J shed 5 bases, and the junction held 7 bases outside the gene matches. Germline V gene data show CDR1 as LNHNV and CDR2 as YYDKDF (reference sequence). CDR3 nucleotide sequence: TGTGCCACCAGCAGGACCCCCGGGACAGATAATTCACCCCTCCACTTT. It codes for CATSRTPGTDNSPLHF.

This clonotype was counted only a few times. V and J are TRBV11-1 and TRBJ1-1, with D perhaps TRBD1 (5 bases). The germline V and J ends were trimmed by 3 bases and 6 bases, with 17 bases remaining between them. The CDR3 is 15 residues long. CDR1 SGHAT and CDR2 FQDESV come from the germline V gene (reference sequence). CDR3 in amino acids: CASSFIGRPGAEAFF. The CDR3 region has the DNA TGTGCCAGCAGCTTTATCGGGAGGCCGGGGGCTGAAGCTTTCTTT.

This clonotype was observed a few times. This chain uses TRBV28 with TRBJ2-1; D unresolved. Between the trimmed V and J ends, which lost 5 bases and 5 bases, there was a span of 10 bases. The CDR3 covers 13 residues. Germline CDR1 reads MDHEN; CDR2 reads SYDVKM. The CDR3 loop reads CASSPPIHNEQFF. The DNA of the CDR3 is TGTGCCAGCAGTCCACCTATTCACAATGAGCAGTTCTTC.

This rearrangement joins TRBV11-1 to TRBJ2-1; tentative D call: TRBD2 (6 bases). This CDR3 region has 19 residues. Trimming stripped 1 base from V and 0 bases from J, with 19 bases between. Germline V gene sequence: CDR1 SGHAT, CDR2 FQDESV (reference sequence). The DNA for the CDR3 is TGTGCCAGCAGCTTAGGGACTATTCTACCTCTAAGCTCCTACAATGAGCAGTTCTTC. It encodes CASSLGTILPLSSYNEQFF.

This clonotype was detected only a few times. The chain uses TRBV6-5 and TRBJ1-1; D uncertain. Germline-derived CDR1 and CDR2 are MNHEY and SVGAGI. The CDR3 totals 13 residues. The V gene lost 2 bases and the J gene lost 1 base, with 5 bases spanning the gap. The CDR3 nucleotides read TGTGCCAGCAGTTACACCGAGAACACTGAAGCTTTCTTT. This codes for CASSYTENTEAFF.

The chain has TRBV6-1 and TRBJ2-3; D is perhaps TRBD1 or TRBD2 (6 bases each). Per the germline V gene, CDR1 is MNHNS and CDR2 is SASEGT. The ends were cut back, 6 bases at V and 1 base at J, with 17 bases in the middle. This CDR3 comprises 16 residues. This CDR3 reads CASSHRGGRGTDTQYF. In DNA form, the CDR3 reads TGTGCCAGCAGCCACCGTGGGGGGCGCGGCACAGATACGCAGTATTTT.

The chain uses TRBV7-2 and TRBJ1-4; weak D call: TRBD1 (5 bases). The CDR3 length is 15 residues. The V gene lost 4 bases and the J gene lost 3 bases, with 12 bases spanning the gap. Germline loops: CDR1 SGHTA, CDR2 FQGNSA. The CDR3 DNA follows: TGTGCCAGCAGCTCCTCAGGGATAGCTAATGAAAAACTGTTTTTT. Amino acids: CASSSSGIANEKLFF.

This clonotype was observed a handful of times. The CDR3 coding sequence is TGCAGTGCTAGCGGGACGTTTGCGAACACTGAAGCTTTCTTT. It is translated as CSASGTFANTEAFF. V gene TRBV20-1 combines with J gene TRBJ1-1; possibly TRBD1 for D (5 bases). There are 14 residues in the CDR3. The V gene lost 3 bases and the J gene lost 1 base, with 12 bases spanning the gap. CDR1 and CDR2 (germline): DFQATT, SNEGSKA (reference sequence).

The V gene is TRBV28, the J gene TRBJ1-6; tentative D call: TRBD1 (6 bases). From germline, CDR1 is MDHEN and CDR2 SYDVKM. CDR3 length equals 17 residues. The V end was cut by 6 bases, the J end by 6 bases, with 21 bases between. The DNA of the CDR3 is TGTGCCAGCAGCGTATACAGGGCCCTGGGTCTTAATTCACCCCTCCACTTT. Its protein is CASSVYRALGLNSPLHF.

This clonotype has more than one count but fewer than ten. The chain couples TRBV4-2 to TRBJ2-3, with 13 bases that match TRBD2. The germline V gene has CDR1 LGHNA and CDR2 YNFKEQ. The length of the CDR3 is 18 residues. V trimming: 0 bases; J trimming: 2 bases; junction bases outside the gene matches: 5. The CDR3: CASSQETSGGQFTDTQYF. In DNA form, the CDR3 reads TGTGCCAGCAGCCAAGAGACTAGCGGGGGGCAATTCACAGATACGCAGTATTTT.

This clonotype was observed many times. J is TRBJ2-1 and V is TRBV9; 10 bases map to TRBD2. Per the germline V gene, CDR1 is SGDLS and CDR2 is YYNGEE. The CDR3 loop spans 13 amino acids. Germline trimming cut 3 bases from V and 8 bases from J; bases unmatched to any gene: 2. The CDR3 sequence: CASSGTSGDEQFF. CDR3 sequence (DNA): TGTGCCAGCAGCGGGACTAGCGGTGATGAGCAGTTCTTC.

This clonotype appeared a few times. V is TRBV15 and J is TRBJ1-5, with D possibly TRBD1 on 5 matching bases. Deletions cut 0 bases from V and 3 bases from J, with 9 bases between. This CDR3 has 15 amino acids. The germline V gene encodes CDR1 LNHNV and CDR2 YYDKDF (reference sequence). CDR3 nucleotide sequence: TGTGCCACCAGCAGAGACAAGGGGTTCAATCAGCCCCAGCATTTT. Translated, it gives CATSRDKGFNQPQHF.

This clonotype has more than one count but fewer than ten. This sequence joins TRBV20-1 and TRBJ1-2, with D hard to call. Germline assignment: CDR1 DFQATT and CDR2 SNEGSKA (reference sequence). V was pared by 3 bases and J by 6 bases, with 11 bases between. CDR3 length: 12 residues. CDR3 amino acids: CSASRVLDGYTF. CDR3 DNA sequence: TGCAGTGCTAGTAGAGTTTTGGATGGCTACACCTTC.

This clonotype was recorded many times. CDR3 nucleotide sequence: TGCGCCAGCAGCTCGAGCCTACAGGCAAGCGGGGAGCTGTTTTTT. It is translated as CASSSSLQASGELFF. The chain couples TRBV5-1 to TRBJ2-2; tentative D call: TRBD1 (5 bases). This CDR3 spans 15 amino acids. Trimming cost V 3 bases and J 7 bases, with 16 bases left between them. Looked up from germline, CDR1 is SGHRS and CDR2 is YFSETQ.

This clonotype was seen a few times. The V call is TRBV7-9, the J call TRBJ2-2; 9 positions match TRBD1. Trimming took 3 bases from V and 3 from J; bases not matched to a gene: 2. This CDR3 is 15 amino acids long. The germline CDR1 and CDR2 sequences are SEHNR and FQNEAQ (reference sequence). CDR3 region: CASSFGTGHTGELFF. The CDR3 DNA is TGTGCCAGCAGCTTCGGGACAGGGCACACCGGGGAGCTGTTTTTT.

This clonotype was seen a handful of times. The chain couples TRBV27 to TRBJ2-2; 7 bases agree with TRBD1. Looked up from germline, CDR1 is MNHEY and CDR2 is SMNVEV (reference sequence). The junction had 4 bases not matched to a gene; V was cut back by 5 bases and J by 10 bases. This CDR3 contains 12 residues. The DNA of the CDR3 is TGTGCCAGCAGTAAGACAGGGTCGGAGCTGTTTTTT. This encodes CASSKTGSELFF.

This clonotype was seen only a few times. The rearrangement uses TRBV5-1 and TRBJ2-7, with 8 positions matching TRBD1. The CDR3 has 17 amino acids. V shed 2 bases, J shed 0 bases, and the junction held 10 bases outside the gene matches. In germline, CDR1 is SGHRS, CDR2 YFSETQ. In DNA form, the CDR3 reads TGCGCCAGCAGCTTATCGGCCAGAACAGGGGGCTCCTACGAGCAGTACTTC. It translates to CASSLSARTGGSYEQYF.

V and J are TRBV29-1 and TRBJ1-1; D gene uncertain. CDR1 and CDR2 (germline): SQVTM, ANQGSEA. There are 13 residues in the CDR3. Trimming left V 4 bases short and J 2 bases short, with 11 bases between. The CDR3 here is CSVVRQLNTEAFF. CDR3 DNA sequence: TGCAGCGTTGTGCGGCAGTTAAACACTGAAGCTTTCTTT.

CDR3 in amino acids: CASVGTSFYEQYF. The CDR3 DNA reads as TGTGCCAGCGTGGGGACTAGCTTCTACGAGCAGTACTTC. The rearrangement links TRBV28 to TRBJ2-7, with TRBD2 matching 9 bases. V was pared by 8 bases and J by 3 bases, with 5 bases of the junction left unmatched. The CDR3 runs 13 residues. Germline V CDR1 and CDR2: MDHEN, SYDVKM.

This clonotype was seen a handful of times. V gene TRBV25-1 combines with J gene TRBJ2-3; the D is unclear. The germline V gene has CDR1 MGHDK and CDR2 SYGVNS. This CDR3 contains 16 residues. With 2 bases removed from V and 1 base from J, the gap between germline ends came to 13 bases. The DNA for the CDR3 is TGTGCCAGCAGTGAACCCGACCGCGAGGGCACAGATACGCAGTATTTT. Protein: CASSEPDREGTDTQYF.

V gene TRBV7-9 combines with J gene TRBJ2-7; 10 bases are shared with TRBD1. The CDR3 extends over 14 amino acids. The J segment lost 6 bases and the V segment lost 5 bases, leaving 7 bases of the junction unmatched. CDR1 is SEHNR and CDR2 is FQNEAQ in the germline V gene (reference sequence). For the CDR3, the DNA is TGTGCCAGCAGCCAACAGGGACAGGGGCTCGAGCAGTACTTC. This translates into CASSQQGQGLEQYF.

This rearrangement joins TRBV5-6 to TRBJ1-3; TRBD1 aligns across 8 bases. V lost 0 bases to trimming and J lost 5 bases; unmatched junction nucleotides: 4. The CDR3 is made up of 15 amino acids. Germline values: CDR1 SGHDT, CDR2 YYEEEE. The CDR3 region is CASSLVGDRRNTIYF. The CDR3 bases are TGTGCCAGCAGCTTGGTTGGGGACAGGCGAAACACCATATATTTT.

V usage is TRBV15 and J usage is TRBJ2-3; 9 bases match TRBD2. CDR1 is LNHNV and CDR2 is YYDKDF in the germline V gene (reference sequence). This CDR3 comprises 15 residues. V dropped 8 bases and J dropped 3; count of bases not matched to a gene: 9. The CDR3 nucleotides read TGTGCCACCCGACGCGGTAGCGGGAGAACAGATACGCAGTATTTT. Its translation is CATRRGSGRTDTQYF.